Shown below are 7 T cell receptor beta chains from a single sample sequenced in a study of control samples from healthy donors and cancer patients. Method: immunoSEQ multiplex PCR; TCRdb's copy keeps in-frame clones and lacks some. The sample comprises more than 100,000 clones, 90% of which are singletons, and more than 2% rests with the top ten. The sequencing sample was made of blood. The receptors stem from a man aged 18-30 years in good health.

The chain uses TRBV10-1 and TRBJ2-7, with 7 bases fitting TRBD1. With V trimmed by 3 bases and J by 3 bases, 8 bases remained unmatched. The CDR3 runs to 15 residues. CDR1 is WNHNN and CDR2 is SYGVQD in the germline V gene (reference sequence). The CDR3 spells CASSDPAGGFYEQYF. The CDR3 nucleotides are TGCGCCAGCAGTGACCCGGCAGGGGGATTCTACGAGCAGTACTTC.

The chain recombines TRBV29-1 with TRBJ2-1, with unresolved D. V lost 6 bases and J lost 1, with 10 bases in between. Germline loops: CDR1 SQVTM, CDR2 ANQGSEA. The CDR3 totals 13 residues. The CDR3 DNA follows: TGCAGCGTCCCCCGGGCGTCCTACAATGAGCAGTTCTTC. Protein product: CSVPRASYNEQFF.

In this sample, this clone turned up once. CDR3 DNA: TGTGCCACCAGTGATTTTGGCGGGAGCTCCTACAATGAGCAGTTCTTC. Translation: CATSDFGGSSYNEQFF. The chain combines TRBV24-1 with TRBJ2-1; 7 bases are a match to TRBD2. Trimming took 1 base from V and 0 from J; bases not matched to a gene: 2. The germline CDR1 and CDR2 sequences are KGHDR and SFDVKD. This CDR3 is built from 16 residues.

This chain uses TRBV6-1 with TRBJ1-3; TRBD1 aligns across 7 bases. The V gene end was trimmed by 0 bases and the J gene end by 4 bases; junction bases not matched to a gene: 9. The germline CDR1 and CDR2 sequences are MNHNS and SASEGT. This CDR3 comprises 17 residues. CDR3 sequence (DNA): TGTGCCAGCAGTGAAGCGCTTCAGGGGGTATCGGGAAACACCATATATTTT. Translating gives CASSEALQGVSGNTIYF.

This chain connects TRBV20-1 to TRBJ2-1, with D perhaps being TRBD1 or TRBD2 (5 bases each). Trimming removed 3 bases at V and 6 bases at J, with 18 bases between. The CDR3 runs 15 residues. The germline CDR1 and CDR2 sequences are DFQATT and SNEGSKA (reference sequence). The DNA of the CDR3 is TGCAGTGCTAGTCGGGGCGACCGGGATCTCAATGAGCAGTTCTTC. The encoded protein is CSASRGDRDLNEQFF.

Comment on this clone: Other DNA sequences of this sample code for an identical CDR3. CDR3 protein: CASSSRASSYNEQFF. The CDR3 DNA reads as TGTGCCAGCAGCTCGAGGGCAAGCTCCTACAATGAGCAGTTCTTC. This chain links TRBV7-3 with TRBJ2-1, with D perhaps matching TRBD2 (5 bases). V shed 4 bases and J shed 0 bases, with 10 bases lying between them. CDR3 size: 15 residues. CDR1 and CDR2 from the germline V gene are SGHTA and FQGTGA. Combining the CDR3 with reference TRBV7-3 and TRBJ2-1 gives the whole variable domain GAGVSQTPSNKVTEKGKYVELRCDPISGHTALYWYRQSLGQGPEFLIYFQGTGAADDSGLPNDRFFAVRPEGSVSTLKIQRTERGDSAVYLCASSSRASSYNEQFFGPGTRLTVL.

The rearrangement joins TRBV19 to TRBJ1-5; D gene uncertain. The CDR3 has 13 residues. Germline CDR1 reads LNHDA; CDR2 reads SQIVND (reference sequence). The germline V and J ends were trimmed by 7 bases and 4 bases, with 11 bases remaining between them. The CDR3 DNA reads TGTGCCAGTACCGTAGTTGGGAATCAGCCCCAGCATTTT. As protein: CASTVVGNQPQHF.